The rows below give T cell receptor beta chains drawn from one sample of a study of cytomegalovirus exposure and HLA in healthy donors. Sequencing was performed with immunoSEQ multiplex PCR; in TCRdb, only in-frame clones are kept and a portion is missing. The sample lists 90,000 to 150,000 clones; roughly four fifths were seen once. The sample comprised PBMCs. All receptors derive from a woman in her 40s in good health and CMV-seropositive. The CDR3 runs from the conserved cysteine through the conserved F or W. Fields, in order: D gene, V gene, J gene, CDR3 protein. D genes are given only for firm matches.

>TRBD1|TRBV6-5|TRBJ1-2
CASRRQGAVLYGYTF
>TRBD2|TRBV6-5|TRBJ2-1
CASSWTSGRELNEQFF
>.|TRBV5-6|TRBJ1-6
CASSSGIFFNSPLHF
>.|TRBV4-3|.
CASSPRGSSYEQYF
>TRBD1|TRBV29-1|TRBJ1-1
CSVEVGQGGEAFF
>TRBD1|TRBV10-1|TRBJ2-7
CASSEDRVSECYEQYF
>TRBD2|TRBV7-2|TRBJ2-5
CASSQTGLAGQQETQYF
>.|TRBV6-5|TRBJ2-1
CASSYSRFRLREQFF
>TRBD1|TRBV5-4|TRBJ2-7
CASSLPGQGTYEQYF
>TRBD1|TRBV7-9|TRBJ1-5
CATGTGALGNQPQHF
>.|TRBV5-6|TRBJ1-2
CASSPRPVGFYDYGYTF
>TRBD1|TRBV27|TRBJ1-1
CASRMTGLNTEAFF
>.|TRBV29-1|TRBJ1-4
CSALSGVNEKLFF
>TRBD1|TRBV6-5|TRBJ2-5
CASSADRGLKETQYF
>TRBD1|TRBV27|TRBJ2-5
CASSLIGRGLETQYF
>.|TRBV6-6|TRBJ1-1
CASSPAAGNTEAFF
>.|TRBV28|TRBJ2-7
CASSPASSGSYEQYF
>.|TRBV6-5|TRBJ1-1
CASSGRGNTEAFF
>TRBD2|TRBV11-3|TRBJ2-7
CASSRASGREAYEQYF
>.|TRBV18|TRBJ2-2
CASSPEQGGANTGELFF
>TRBD1|TRBV11-2|TRBJ1-1
CASSHRQGVLTEAFF